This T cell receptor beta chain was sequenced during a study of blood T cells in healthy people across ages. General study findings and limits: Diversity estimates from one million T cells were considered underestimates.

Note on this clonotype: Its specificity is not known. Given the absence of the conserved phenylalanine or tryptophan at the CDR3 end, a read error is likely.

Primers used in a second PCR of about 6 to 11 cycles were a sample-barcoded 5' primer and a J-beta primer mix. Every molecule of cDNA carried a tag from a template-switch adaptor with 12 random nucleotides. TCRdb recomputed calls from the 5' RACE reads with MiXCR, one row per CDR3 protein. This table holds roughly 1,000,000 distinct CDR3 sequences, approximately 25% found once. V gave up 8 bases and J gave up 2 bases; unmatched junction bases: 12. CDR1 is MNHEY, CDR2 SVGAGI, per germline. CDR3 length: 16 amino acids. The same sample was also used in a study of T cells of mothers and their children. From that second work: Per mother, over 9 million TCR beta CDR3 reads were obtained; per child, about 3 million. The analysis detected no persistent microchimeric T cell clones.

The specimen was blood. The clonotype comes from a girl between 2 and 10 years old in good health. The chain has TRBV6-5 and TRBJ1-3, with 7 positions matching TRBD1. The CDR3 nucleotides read TGTGCCAGCGGAATCACCGGACAGGTGGCTGGAAACACCATATATTCT. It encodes CASGITGQVAGNTIYS.